What follows is one T cell receptor beta chain and its context. Its antigen is unknown. These data belong to a study of shared clonotypes between healthy human individuals. Study-level findings and limits: Despite large depth, sorted-subset datasets appeared incompletely sequenced.

The protocol was immunoSEQ multiplex PCR, while the TCRdb copy is restricted to in-frame clones and leaves out a portion. The data hold around 1.4 million clones, with 98% observed a single time. V was clipped by 6 bases and J by 1 base; unmatched bases: 2. Looked up from germline, CDR1 is LGHNT and CDR2 is FRNRAP. The CDR3 spans 14 residues. This rearrangement joins TRBV12-5 to TRBJ2-2; 7 bases agree with TRBD1. The sequencing sample was made of naive CD4+ T cells sorted from blood. Subset of the sample: CD45RA+ positively selected. The clonotype was recovered from a man aged 25-40 years in good health. This CDR3 reads CASGGQENTGELFF. Written as DNA, the CDR3 is TGTGCTAGTGGAGGACAGGAGAACACCGGGGAGCTGTTTTTT.